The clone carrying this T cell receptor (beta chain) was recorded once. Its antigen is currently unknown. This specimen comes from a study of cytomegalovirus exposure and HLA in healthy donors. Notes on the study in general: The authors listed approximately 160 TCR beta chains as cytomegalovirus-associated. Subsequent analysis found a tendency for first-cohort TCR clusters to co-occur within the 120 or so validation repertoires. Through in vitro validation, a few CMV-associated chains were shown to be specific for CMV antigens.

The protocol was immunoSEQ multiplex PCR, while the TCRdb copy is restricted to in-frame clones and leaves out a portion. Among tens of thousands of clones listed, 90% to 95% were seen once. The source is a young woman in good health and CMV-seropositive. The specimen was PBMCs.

CDR3 amino acids: CASSPTSGTGGQYF. The CDR3, as DNA: TGTGCCAGCAGCCCGACTAGCGGGACCGGAGGGCAGTATTTT. The chain uses TRBV5-4 and TRBJ2-3; 11 positions match TRBD2. This CDR3 is 14 amino acids long. Unmatched junction bases numbered 9, after V lost 4 bases and J lost 11 bases. Germline CDR1 and CDR2: SGHNT and YYREEE (reference sequence).